Following are 12 T cell receptor beta chains from one sample sequenced in a study of T cells in localized non-small cell lung cancer. The protocol was immunoSEQ multiplex PCR, while the TCRdb copy is restricted to in-frame clones and leaves out a portion. The data hold 25,000 to 30,000 clones, with approximately 83% observed a single time. The specimen was peripheral blood mononuclear cells, collected before any cancer treatment. Receptor source: a man aged 35-69 years with stage III lung adenocarcinoma.

The chain combines TRBV19 with TRBJ1-2; 7 bases align to TRBD1. Losses at the gene ends were 8 bases for V and 5 bases for J; bases not matched to a gene: 11. Per germline, CDR1 LNHDA and CDR2 SQIVND (reference sequence). This CDR3 region has 14 residues. CDR3 in amino acids: CASVRDRNAYGYTF. The CDR3 DNA is TGTGCCAGTGTTCGGGACAGAAACGCTTATGGCTACACCTTC.

The genes are TRBV6-5 and TRBJ2-1; 7 nucleotides align to TRBD1. This CDR3 is built from 14 residues. V lost 0 bases and J lost 9; bases outside the gene matches: 5. Germline lookup yields CDR1 MNHEY and CDR2 SVGAGI. The CDR3 DNA reads as TGTGCCAGCAGTTACTCGACAGGGCTCGGTGAGCAGTTCTTC. As protein: CASSYSTGLGEQFF.

This clone is a singleton in its sample. J is TRBJ1-3 and V is TRBV18; D not resolved. The CDR3 spans 15 residues. The germline gives CDR1 KGHSH, CDR2 LQKENI. Trimming removed 5 bases from V and 2 bases from J, with 13 bases in between. The DNA for the CDR3 is TGTGCCAGCTCAGCCCAAGGCCCACCTGGAAACACCATATATTTT. This codes for CASSAQGPPGNTIYF.

This clone was found once. The chain uses TRBV9 and TRBJ1-5, with no clear D. V lost 4 bases and J lost 4, with 12 bases in between. The length of the CDR3 is 14 residues. From germline, CDR1 is SGDLS and CDR2 YYNGEE. The CDR3 bases are TGTGCCAGCAGCAAAACCGTTGATAATCAGCCCCAGCATTTT. This translates into CASSKTVDNQPQHF.

The V call is TRBV2, the J call TRBJ1-1; a weak D match, TRBD1 (5 bases). CDR3 size: 12 residues. V was cut by 5 bases and J by 3 bases, with 7 bases left in between. Germline CDR1 and CDR2: SNHLY and FYNNEI. CDR3 nucleotides: TGTGCCAGCAGTCAACAGGACACTGAAGCTTTCTTT. Translated: CASSQQDTEAFF. Full variable domain (rest looked up from reference TRBV2 and TRBJ1-1): EPEVTQTPSHQVTQMGQEVILRCVPISNHLYFYWYRQILGQKVEFLVSFYNNEISEKSEIFDDQFSVERPDGSNFTLKIRSTKLEDSAMYFCASSQQDTEAFFGQGTRLTVV.

The rearrangement links TRBV10-2 to TRBJ1-1; D is possibly TRBD1 (6 bases). The CDR3 spans 16 residues. Germline V lookup: CDR1 WSHSY, CDR2 SAAADI. Between the trimmed V and J ends, which lost 7 bases and 7 bases, there was a span of 25 bases. DNA of the CDR3: TGCGCCAGCAATCCCTATAAGACAGGTCTAGATTTTGAAGCTTTCTTT. It is translated as CASNPYKTGLDFEAFF.

The rearrangement links TRBV14 to TRBJ1-1; D unclear. Looked up from germline, CDR1 is SGHDN and CDR2 is FVKESK. The CDR3 sequence is 12 residues long. V lost 4 bases and J 10 bases, leaving 13 bases between the germline ends. CDR3 in DNA: TGTGCCAGCAGCCCACACAGTATTGGAGCTTTCTTT. As protein: CASSPHSIGAFF.

This chain uses TRBV6-1 with TRBJ1-6, with a possible D match to TRBD1 (5 bases). Trimming pared 11 bases from V and 7 bases from J, leaving 18 bases between. This CDR3 has 14 residues. Germline loops: CDR1 MNHNS, CDR2 SASEGT. The CDR3 sequence: CAGAPRDGNSPLHF. The CDR3 coding sequence is TGTGCCGGGGCCCCACGGGACGGGAATTCACCCCTCCACTTT.

This clone has more than one count but fewer than ten. The chain recombines TRBV2 with TRBJ2-7; D unclear. The CDR3 consists of 11 residues. The germline gives CDR1 SNHLY, CDR2 FYNNEI. V lost 7 bases and J 3 bases, leaving 7 bases between the germline ends. CDR3 in amino acids: CASTQHYEQYV. For the CDR3, the DNA is TGTGCCAGCACCCAACACTACGAGCAGTACGTC.

The CDR3 region is CASSVGVFYEQYF. In DNA form, the CDR3 reads TGTGCCAGCAGTGTGGGAGTTTTCTACGAGCAGTACTTC. This chain links TRBV2 with TRBJ2-7, with D maybe TRBD2 (5 bases). Trimming pared 4 bases from V and 3 bases from J, leaving 10 bases between. This CDR3 region has 13 residues. Germline V lookup: CDR1 SNHLY, CDR2 FYNNEI.

The V and J genes are TRBV28 and TRBJ2-5, with D perhaps matching TRBD1 (5 bases). The CDR3 extends over 16 amino acids. The V gene lost 1 base and the J gene lost 5 bases, with 17 bases spanning the gap. The germline V gene has CDR1 MDHEN and CDR2 SYDVKM. The CDR3 loop is CASSLYRTIGRETQYF. The CDR3 coding sequence is TGTGCCAGCAGTTTATACAGGACAATTGGGCGGGAGACCCAGTACTTC.

The CDR3 is CASSYGANNEQFF. Written as DNA, the CDR3 is TGTGCCAGCAGTTACGGGGCCAACAATGAGCAGTTCTTC. This chain uses TRBV6-5 with TRBJ2-1, with D possibly TRBD1 on 5 matching bases. The germline V gene has CDR1 MNHEY and CDR2 SVGAGI. Trimming removed 2 bases at V and 5 bases at J, with 7 bases between. CDR3 length: 13 residues.